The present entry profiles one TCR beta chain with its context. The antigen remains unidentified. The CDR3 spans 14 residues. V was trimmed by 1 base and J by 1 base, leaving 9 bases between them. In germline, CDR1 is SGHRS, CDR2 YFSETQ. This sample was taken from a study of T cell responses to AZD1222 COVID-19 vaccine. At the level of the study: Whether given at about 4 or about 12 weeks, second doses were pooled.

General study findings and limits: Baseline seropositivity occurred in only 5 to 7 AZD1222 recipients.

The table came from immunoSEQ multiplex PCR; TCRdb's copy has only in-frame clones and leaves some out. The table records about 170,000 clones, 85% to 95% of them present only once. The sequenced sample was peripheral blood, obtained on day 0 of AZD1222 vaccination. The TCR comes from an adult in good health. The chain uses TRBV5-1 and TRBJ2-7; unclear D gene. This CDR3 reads CASSLPDGSYEQYF. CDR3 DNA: TGCGCCAGCAGCTTGCCTGACGGATCCTACGAGCAGTACTTC.